The T cell receptor beta chain described here comes from a study of vaccination and CD4 T cells after COVID-19. Study-level information: Median draw time for post-COVID samples was more than 80 days post-diagnosis (range 35 to 161).

Sequence data for DNA of cultured CD4+ T cells were generated by the Oncomine TCR Beta short-read assay. Each CDR3 protein is one row after TCRdb ran MiXCR on the PCR reads. The sample carries about 12,000 distinct CDR3 sequences, around 50% recorded once. The CDR3 runs 15 residues. Trimming cost V 3 bases and J 5 bases; bases outside gene matches: 4. Looked up from germline, CDR1 is SGHNT and CDR2 is YYREEE (reference sequence). Specified treatment: approximately 11-day PBMC culture with coronavirus spike peptide pools or control peptides (ViraFEST assay). ViraFEST used peptide pools to expand antigen-specific T cells and subsequently sequenced their TCRs. Comments on this clonotype: The antigen is undetermined.

This chain uses TRBV5-4 with TRBJ2-1, with 11 bases fitting TRBD1. Sequencing input: CD4+ T cells from blood, cultured in vitro. The clonotype originates from a human donor who had recovered from COVID-19. CDR3 loop: CASSWGQGGDNEQFF. The CDR3 DNA reads as TGTGCCAGCAGCTGGGGACAGGGGGGCGACAATGAGCAGTTCTTC. Based on the CDR3 plus reference TRBV5-4 and TRBJ2-1, the full variable domain is ETGVTQSPTHLIKTRGQQVTLRCSSQSGHNTVSWYQQALGQGPQFIFQYYREEENGRGNFPPRFSGLQFPNYSSELNVNALELDDSALYLCASSWGQGGDNEQFFGPGTRLTVL.